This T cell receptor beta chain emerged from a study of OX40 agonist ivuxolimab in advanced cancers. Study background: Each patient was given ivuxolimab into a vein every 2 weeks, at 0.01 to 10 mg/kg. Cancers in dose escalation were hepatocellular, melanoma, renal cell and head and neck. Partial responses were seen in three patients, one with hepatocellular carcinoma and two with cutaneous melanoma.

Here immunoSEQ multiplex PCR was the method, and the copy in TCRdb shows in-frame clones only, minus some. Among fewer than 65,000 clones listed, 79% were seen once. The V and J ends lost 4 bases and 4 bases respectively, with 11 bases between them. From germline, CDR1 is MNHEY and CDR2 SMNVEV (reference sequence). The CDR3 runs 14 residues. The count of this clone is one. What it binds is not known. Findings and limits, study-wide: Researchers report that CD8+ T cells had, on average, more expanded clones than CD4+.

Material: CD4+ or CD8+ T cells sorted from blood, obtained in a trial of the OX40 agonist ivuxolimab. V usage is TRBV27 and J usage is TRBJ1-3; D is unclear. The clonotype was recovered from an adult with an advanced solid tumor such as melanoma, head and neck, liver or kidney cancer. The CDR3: CASSSGARGNTIYF. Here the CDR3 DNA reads TGTGCCAGCAGTTCAGGTGCGCGCGGAAACACCATATATTTT.